Presented here are 27 T cell receptor beta chains from one specimen sequenced in a study of regulatory T cells in long-lasting Graves disease. For TCR beta, libraries came from iRepertoire HTBI primers and Arm-PCR of CDR3 regions. TCRdb re-derived calls from the multiplex PCR reads in MiXCR, one entry per CDR3 protein. This table has around 400,000 distinct CDR3 sequences, roughly 16% appearing once. Time point: newly diagnosed GD, antithyroid drugs for less than 3 months. Generation of the TCR library employed RNA extracted from PBMCs. This specimen was peripheral blood mononuclear cells (PBMCs), taken at new diagnosis, from a patient treated with antithyroid drugs. The receptors here all came from a female donor with Graves disease.

This clonotype was observed at least ten times. The chain has TRBV6-2 or TRBV6-3 and TRBJ2-3, with TRBD1 matching 7 bases. This CDR3 region has 14 residues. The germline gives CDR1 MNHEY, CDR2 SVGEGT. Trimming cost V 11 bases and J 2 bases; bases outside gene matches: 10. The CDR3 nucleotides are TGTGCCGGGAGACAGGGTCTAGCCACAGATACGCAGTATTTT. Residues: CAGRQGLATDTQYF.

The chain uses TRBV11-2 and TRBJ2-5; TRBD1 agrees at 10 bases. Germline loops: CDR1 SGHAT, CDR2 FQNNGV. The CDR3 spans 15 residues. Germline trimming cut 6 bases from V and 0 bases from J; bases unmatched to any gene: 4. CDR3 in amino acids: CASSPGQGDQETQYF. CDR3 DNA: TGTGCCAGCAGTCCTGGACAGGGGGACCAAGAGACCCAGTACTTC.

The chain links TRBV20-1 to TRBJ2-1, with TRBD2 matching over 7 bases. The V and J ends lost 6 bases and 0 bases, in that order; junction bases with no gene match: 5. The germline V gene encodes CDR1 DFQATT and CDR2 SNEGSKA (reference sequence). The length of the CDR3 is 14 residues. CDR3 bases: TGCAGTGCAGGGGACTACAGCTCCTACAATGAGCAGTTCTTC. It yields the protein CSAGDYSSYNEQFF.

The J gene is TRBJ1-3, the V gene TRBV9; maybe TRBD1 (5 bases). CDR1 and CDR2 from the germline V gene are SGDLS and YYNGEE. Between the trimmed V and J ends, which lost 0 bases and 0 bases, there was a span of 16 bases. The CDR3 runs to 18 residues. In nucleotides, the CDR3 is TGTGCCAGCAGCGTAGCTTCCGGGACTCCATTCTCTGGAAACACCATATATTTT. It yields the protein CASSVASGTPFSGNTIYF.

This clonotype was recorded at least ten times. The chain uses TRBV9 and TRBJ1-1; D not certain. The CDR3 covers 14 residues. Germline CDR1 is SGDLS and CDR2 is YYNGEE. V lost 3 bases and J lost 1, with 10 bases in between. CDR3 protein: CASSADDGNTEAFF. The DNA for the CDR3 is TGTGCCAGCAGCGCAGACGACGGGAACACTGAAGCTTTCTTT.

This clonotype occurred many times. This chain uses TRBV29-1 with TRBJ2-5, with D possibly matching TRBD1 (5 bases). The CDR3 has 14 residues. Trimming removed 4 bases from V and 5 bases from J, with 17 bases in between. The germline gives CDR1 SQVTM, CDR2 ANQGSEA. The CDR3 here is CSVVATVPSETQYF. CDR3 sequence (DNA): TGCAGCGTTGTCGCGACAGTACCCTCGGAGACCCAGTACTTC. The full variable domain, with the rest looked up from reference TRBV29-1 and TRBJ2-5, is SAVISQKPSRDICQRGTSLTIQCQVDSQVTMMFWYRQQPGQSLTLIATANQGSEATYESGFVIDKFPISRPNLTFSTLTVSNMSPEDSSIYLCSVVATVPSETQYFGPGTRLLVL.

This clonotype has ten or more counts. This could be a read error, since a much larger clone is one nucleotide away. V and J are TRBV2 and TRBJ2-3, with 10 bases aligning to TRBD2. The CDR3 loop spans 18 amino acids. Trimming removed 4 bases from V and 2 bases from J; junction bases left unmatched: 12. Per germline, CDR1 SNHLY and CDR2 FYNNEI. CDR3 amino acids: CASSGPRRAGGTTDTQYF. CDR3 sequence (DNA): TGTGCCAGCAGTGGTCCCCGTAGAGCGGGGGGGACCACAGATACGCAGTATTTT.

This clonotype was observed a few times. The V and J genes are TRBV9 and TRBJ2-3; TRBD1 is a possible D gene (5 bases). CDR3 size: 13 residues. Germline V gene lookup returns CDR1 SGDLS and CDR2 YYNGEE. The ends were cut back, 2 bases at V and 6 bases at J, with 10 bases in the middle. The CDR3 DNA sequence: TGTGCCAGCAGCGTTCTCCAGGGTGATACGCAGTATTTT. Amino acids: CASSVLQGDTQYF.

This clonotype was picked up many times. The chain couples TRBV5-5 to TRBJ1-4; D unresolved. The CDR3 is made up of 14 amino acids. Looked up from germline, CDR1 is SGHKS and CDR2 is YYEKEE (reference sequence). The germline V and J ends were trimmed by 4 bases and 5 bases, with 12 bases remaining between them. In DNA form, the CDR3 reads TGTGCCAGCAGCCGTAGGGTGGACAATGAAAAACTGTTTTTT. Its protein product is CASSRRVDNEKLFF.

The V call is TRBV6-1, the J call TRBJ2-7; D perhaps matches TRBD1 (6 bases). The CDR3 runs to 20 residues. Trimming stripped 5 bases from V and 0 bases from J, with 29 bases between. Looked up from germline, CDR1 is MNHNS and CDR2 is SASEGT. CDR3 nucleotides: TGTGCCAGCAGTAGGACAGAGACCCCCTCGCCCGGCCCTGCCTCCTACGAGCAGTACTTC. This gives the protein CASSRTETPSPGPASYEQYF.

This clonotype was recorded at least ten times. This chain joins TRBV29-1 and TRBJ2-3; D tentatively fits TRBD1 or TRBD2 (6 bases each). Trimming removed 5 bases from V and 2 bases from J, with 17 bases in between. This CDR3 is built from 15 residues. The V gene's germline CDR1 is SQVTM and CDR2 ANQGSEA. The CDR3 region is CSVIWGRENTDTQYF. In DNA, the CDR3 is TGCAGCGTTATCTGGGGGCGGGAAAACACAGATACGCAGTATTTT.

This clonotype was counted at least ten times. This rearrangement joins TRBV12-3 or TRBV12-4 to TRBJ1-2; 8 bases agree with TRBD1. The CDR3 length is 15 residues. The V segment lost 1 base and the J segment 3 bases; nucleotides outside the gene matches: 4. CDR3 DNA sequence: TGTGCCAGCAGTTTAGTTAGGACAGGGTACTATGGCTACACCTTC. Protein product: CASSLVRTGYYGYTF.

In the case of this clonotype: A much larger clone is a single base away; this may be a read error. J is TRBJ1-2 and V is TRBV12-3 or TRBV12-4, with D possibly being TRBD1 (5 bases). V was cut by 3 bases and J by 5 bases, with 7 bases left in between. This CDR3 comprises 12 residues. The CDR3 DNA reads as TGTGCCAGCAGTTTGGGGGAGTATGGCTACACCTTC. It specifies CASSLGEYGYTF.

Judged by abundance, this clonotype is medium-sized. The germline gene is not matched at one end of the junction; a read error may be the cause. This sequence joins TRBV4-1 and TRBJ2-1, with 10 bases aligning to TRBD1. Germline V gene data show CDR1 as MGHRA and CDR2 as YSYEKL. The CDR3 has 16 amino acids. Written as DNA, the CDR3 is TGTGCCAGCAGCCAAGAAGAACGACAGGGGGCGGGTGAGCAGTTCTTC. Protein sequence: CASSQEERQGAGEQFF.

This clonotype was detected ten times or more. The genes are TRBV20-1 and TRBJ2-1, with TRBD1 matching over 7 bases. This CDR3 region has 16 residues. Germline V gene sequence: CDR1 DFQATT, CDR2 SNEGSKA (reference sequence). Unmatched junction bases numbered 12, after V lost 2 bases and J lost 5 bases. The CDR3 DNA reads TGCAGTGCTAGAAGTACCCGGGACAGCATAAACAATGAGCAGTTCTTC. Its translation is CSARSTRDSINNEQFF.

This clonotype was seen ten or more times. The rearrangement links TRBV12-3 or TRBV12-4 to TRBJ1-4, with D unclear. V lost 1 base, J lost 8 bases, and 11 bases lay in between. The CDR3 sequence is 14 residues long. The CDR3 spells CASSLGLSSEKLFF. The DNA for the CDR3 is TGTGCCAGCAGTTTAGGTCTCTCGTCAGAAAAACTGTTTTTT.

The chain is built from TRBV27 and TRBJ1-5; D is uncertain. Per the germline V gene, CDR1 is MNHEY and CDR2 is SMNVEV (reference sequence). V was cut by 2 bases and J by 4 bases, with 6 bases left in between. The CDR3 spans 13 residues. The CDR3 DNA sequence: TGTGCCAGCAGTTTAAATAGAAATCAGCCCCAGCATTTT. Its protein is CASSLNRNQPQHF.

The table lists this clonotype with many counts. The V call is TRBV28, the J call TRBJ1-5; possible D gene TRBD1, 5 bases. The germline V gene encodes CDR1 MDHEN and CDR2 SYDVKM. The CDR3 is 15 amino acids. With 6 bases removed from V and 2 bases from J, the gap between germline ends came to 14 bases. CDR3 residues: CASRRQLGGNQPQHF. CDR3 nucleotide sequence: TGTGCCAGCAGACGACAGCTTGGGGGCAATCAGCCCCAGCATTTT. The complete variable domain, with remaining parts taken from reference TRBV28 and TRBJ1-5, reads DVKVTQSSRYLVKRTGEKVFLECVQDMDHENMFWYRQDPGLGLRLIYFSYDVKMKEKGDIPEGYSVSREKKERFSLILESASTNQTSMYLCASRRQLGGNQPQHFGDGTRLSIL.

This clonotype was counted at least ten times. Relative to the germline gene, one junction end is altered; a read error may explain this. The chain employs TRBV5-1 and TRBJ1-2; TRBD1 aligns across 7 bases. Germline CDR1 reads SGHRS; CDR2 reads YFSETQ. The CDR3 covers 14 residues. DNA for the CDR3: TGTGCCAGCAGCTGGGACAGAGCTAACTATGGCTACACCTTC. Amino acid sequence: CASSWDRANYGYTF. The full variable domain, in which reference TRBV5-1 and TRBJ1-2 provide the parts outside the CDR3, is KAGVTQTPRYLIKTRGQQVTLSCSPISGHRSVSWYQQTPGQGLQFLFEYFSETQRNKGNFPGRFSGRQFSNSRSEMNVSTLELGDSALYLCASSWDRANYGYTFGSGTRLTVV.

This clonotype has ten or more counts. The V call is TRBV2, the J call TRBJ2-6, with D perhaps being TRBD1 or TRBD2 (5 bases each). V was clipped by 6 bases and J by 4 bases, with 16 bases between them. Looked up from germline, CDR1 is SNHLY and CDR2 is FYNNEI. The CDR3 has 16 residues. This CDR3 reads CASRDSRGLGANVLTF. CDR3 bases: TGTGCCAGCAGGGATTCCCGGGGCCTCGGGGCCAACGTCCTGACTTTC. Full variable domain (outside the CDR3, taken from reference TRBV2 and TRBJ2-6): EPEVTQTPSHQVTQMGQEVILRCVPISNHLYFYWYRQILGQKVEFLVSFYNNEISEKSEIFDDQFSVERPDGSNFTLKIRSTKLEDSAMYFCASRDSRGLGANVLTFGAGSRLTVL.

This clonotype was seen many times. The chain couples TRBV29-1 to TRBJ2-7, with D hard to call. V was cut by 4 bases and J by 2 bases, with 9 bases left in between. The germline CDR1 and CDR2 sequences are SQVTM and ANQGSEA. The CDR3 is 12 residues long. The CDR3 sequence: CSVGRNTYEQYF. For the CDR3, the DNA is TGCAGCGTTGGGCGGAACACCTACGAGCAGTACTTC.

In this sample, this clonotype turned up many times. The chain recombines TRBV6-2 or TRBV6-3 with TRBJ1-2; a possible D gene is TRBD1 (5 bases). This CDR3 has 15 amino acids. CDR1 MNHEY and CDR2 SVGEGT come from the germline V gene. V lost 2 bases to trimming and J lost 8 bases, with 18 bases between them. CDR3 nucleotide sequence: TGTGCCAGCAGTTACCGAGGGACGTATATGGGGGGCTACACCTTC. It codes for CASSYRGTYMGGYTF.

This clonotype was observed at least ten times. The chain combines TRBV7-3 with TRBJ2-2, with 14 bases aligning to TRBD2. The CDR3 runs to 22 residues. CDR1 and CDR2 from the germline V gene are SGHTA and FQGTGA. The V segment lost 7 bases and the J segment 3 bases; nucleotides outside the gene matches: 22. This CDR3 is CASTHFTYRLAGGPRDTGELFF. DNA of the CDR3: TGTGCCAGCACACATTTCACCTATCGACTAGCGGGAGGGCCCCGCGACACCGGGGAGCTGTTTTTT.

The V gene is TRBV12-3 or TRBV12-4, the J gene TRBJ2-1, with D tentatively TRBD2 (7 bases). This CDR3 comprises 17 residues. With 3 bases removed from V and 4 bases from J, the gap between germline ends came to 19 bases. The CDR3 loop reads CASSFYGTGGLYNEQFF. For the CDR3, the DNA is TGTGCCAGCAGTTTTTATGGTACGGGGGGCCTATACAATGAGCAGTTCTTC.

This clonotype was recorded many times. This chain links TRBV5-4 with TRBJ1-2; D might be TRBD1 (6 bases). The V gene lost 1 base and the J gene lost 6 bases, with 19 bases spanning the gap. The germline CDR1 and CDR2 sequences are SGHNT and YYREEE (reference sequence). CDR3 length: 16 residues. The CDR3 region has the DNA TGTGCCAGCAGCTTGCTACAGGGAGGCCCGGAGCATGGCTACACCTTC. Amino acid sequence: CASSLLQGGPEHGYTF.

This sequence joins TRBV20-1 and TRBJ1-5; TRBD1 aligns across 7 bases. This CDR3 contains 20 residues. V shed 0 bases, J shed 0 bases, and the junction held 17 bases outside the gene matches. Germline assignment: CDR1 DFQATT and CDR2 SNEGSKA (reference sequence). The CDR3 nucleotides are TGCAGTGCTAGAGATAAACGGGACAGCCGACAAACCTATAGCAATCAGCCCCAGCATTTT. Its translation is CSARDKRDSRQTYSNQPQHF.

This clonotype was counted many times. The CDR3 is CASSSSGTSGSIGYEQYF. Here the CDR3 DNA reads TGTGCCAGCAGTTCCTCCGGGACTAGCGGGAGTATCGGTTACGAGCAGTACTTC. The genes are TRBV27 and TRBJ2-7; 14 nucleotides match TRBD2. CDR3 length: 18 residues. The V segment lost 4 bases and the J segment 4 bases; nucleotides outside the gene matches: 12. Germline V gene data show CDR1 as MNHEY and CDR2 as SMNVEV (reference sequence).